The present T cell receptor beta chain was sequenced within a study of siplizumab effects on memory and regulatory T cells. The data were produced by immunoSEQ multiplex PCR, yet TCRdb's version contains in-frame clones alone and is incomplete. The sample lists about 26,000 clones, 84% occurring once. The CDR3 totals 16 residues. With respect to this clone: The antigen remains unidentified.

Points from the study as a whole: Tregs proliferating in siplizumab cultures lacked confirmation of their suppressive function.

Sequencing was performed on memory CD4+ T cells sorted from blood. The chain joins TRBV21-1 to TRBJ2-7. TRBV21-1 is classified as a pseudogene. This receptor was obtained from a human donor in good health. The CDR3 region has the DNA TGTGCCAGCAGCAAAGGTGTCACTTTCCTGGGCTACGAGCAGTACTTC. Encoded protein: CASSKGVTFLGYEQYF.